A single sample is the source of the 26 T cell receptor beta chains below, sequenced in a study of vaccination effects on CD4 cells after COVID-19. Here immunoSEQ multiplex PCR was the method, and the copy in TCRdb shows in-frame clones only, minus some. There are about 66,000 clones in the sample; roughly three quarters occur only once, and 0.9% to 1% lies in the top ten. No antigen is known for these receptors. Before sequencing took place, the ViraFEST assay used viral peptide pools to expand antigen-specific CD4+ T cells. Following a roughly ten-day culture, CD4+ T cells were purified. Each participant was given two doses of one vaccine (BNT162b2 or mRNA-1273). Sequences were derived from CD4+ T cells from PBMCs cultured with HCoV-OC43 spike peptides, sampled after COVID-19 vaccination. Subset of the sample: HCoV-OC43 spike overlapping peptide pool stimulation. These receptors originate from a human donor who received a COVID-19 vaccine.

V and J are TRBV6-5 and TRBJ1-4; D is ambiguous. Per germline, CDR1 MNHEY and CDR2 SVGAGI. This CDR3 region has 14 residues. Between the trimmed V and J ends, which lost 0 bases and 4 bases, there was a span of 6 bases. The CDR3 protein is CASSYSSNNEKLFF. The CDR3 region has the DNA TGTGCCAGCAGTTACTCTAGTAATAATGAAAAACTGTTTTTT.

CDR3 in amino acids: CASSLGGGETQYF. The CDR3 DNA reads as TGTGCCAGCAGTCTGGGGGGGGGAGAGACCCAGTACTTC. This rearrangement joins TRBV27 to TRBJ2-5; 7 bases are shared with TRBD2. Per germline, CDR1 MNHEY and CDR2 SMNVEV (reference sequence). The CDR3 spans 13 residues. V was clipped by 5 bases and J by 4 bases; unmatched bases: 4.

This chain connects TRBV3-1 (or the pseudogene TRBV3-2) to TRBJ2-1; D is unclear. The V end lost 0 bases, the J end lost 7 bases, and 7 bases lay between the germline ends. Germline V gene sequence: CDR1 LGHDT, CDR2 YNNKEL (reference sequence). This CDR3 spans 13 amino acids. The DNA of the CDR3 is TGTGCCAGCAGCCAAGACCCCGGAAATGAGCAGTTCTTC. The encoded protein is CASSQDPGNEQFF.

The table lists this clone with a few counts. V gene TRBV6-2 or TRBV6-3 combines with J gene TRBJ1-1; D is ambiguous. Per germline, CDR1 MNHEY and CDR2 SVGEGT. V was pared by 6 bases and J by 3 bases, with 20 bases between. This CDR3 contains 16 residues. The DNA of the CDR3 is TGTGCCAGCAGCCCTGCCGGGCAGACCCTTGACACTGAAGCTTTCTTT. It specifies CASSPAGQTLDTEAFF.

This chain connects TRBV2 to TRBJ2-1; D is uncertain. Trimming shortened V by 4 bases and J by 9 bases, and 7 bases separated the two germline ends. CDR1 is SNHLY, CDR2 FYNNEI, per germline. The CDR3 consists of 11 residues. The CDR3 reads CASSVFFEQFF. CDR3 bases: TGTGCCAGCAGTGTTTTTTTTGAGCAGTTCTTC.

The CDR3 is CASSYGGGHTGELFF. CDR3 nucleotides: TGTGCCAGCAGCTATGGCGGGGGACACACCGGGGAGCTGTTTTTT. The chain has TRBV7-9 and TRBJ2-2; 7 nucleotides align to TRBD2. The J segment lost 3 bases and the V segment lost 4 bases, leaving 5 bases of the junction unmatched. CDR3 length: 15 residues. Looked up from germline, CDR1 is SEHNR and CDR2 is FQNEAQ (reference sequence). The full variable domain, with the rest looked up from reference TRBV7-9 and TRBJ2-2, is DTGVSQNPRHKITKRGQNVTFRCDPISEHNRLYWYRQTLGQGPEFLTYFQNEAQLEKSRLLSDRFSAERPKGSFSTLEIQRTEQGDSAMYLCASSYGGGHTGELFFGEGSRLTVL.

A few counts support this clone. The rearrangement links TRBV7-9 to TRBJ1-1; D gene uncertain. Trimming shortened V by 2 bases and J by 5 bases, and 6 bases separated the two germline ends. From germline, CDR1 is SEHNR and CDR2 FQNEAQ (reference sequence). The CDR3 has 12 amino acids. The CDR3: CASSLMETEAFF. In DNA, the CDR3 is TGTGCCAGCAGCTTAATGGAGACTGAAGCTTTCTTT.

The chain joins TRBV6-6 to TRBJ2-1, with 7 bases matching TRBD1. Germline loops: CDR1 MNHNY, CDR2 SVGAGI (reference sequence). Unmatched junction bases numbered 7, after V lost 5 bases and J lost 6 bases. This CDR3 spans 14 amino acids. This CDR3 reads CASSKSGDSNEQFF. Written as DNA, the CDR3 is TGTGCCAGCAGTAAGTCTGGGGACAGCAATGAGCAGTTCTTC.

This clone was recorded a few times. V usage is TRBV5-4 and J usage is TRBJ2-7; D is possibly TRBD1 (5 bases). Trimming removed 4 bases at V and 0 bases at J, with 11 bases between. The CDR3 loop spans 14 amino acids. Germline V gene lookup returns CDR1 SGHNT and CDR2 YYREEE (reference sequence). Here the CDR3 DNA reads TGTGCCAGCAGCCCGGACACGTTCTCCTACGAGCAGTACGTC. It codes for CASSPDTFSYEQYV.

The chain couples TRBV11-3 to TRBJ2-7; D may be TRBD1 (5 bases). V dropped 0 bases and J dropped 0 bases, with 21 bases sitting between them. The CDR3 spans 19 residues. Germline V gene sequence: CDR1 SGHNT, CDR2 YENEEA. The CDR3 region has the DNA TGTGCCAGCAGCTTAGATAAAGGACAAAAAATCCGAAGCTCCTACGAGCAGTACGTC. Its protein is CASSLDKGQKIRSSYEQYV.

This chain joins TRBV5-1 and TRBJ2-3; D tentatively reads TRBD1 or TRBD2 (5 bases each). Germline CDR1 SGHRS, CDR2 YFSETQ. The CDR3 loop spans 14 amino acids. Trimming left V 7 bases short and J 0 bases short, with 12 bases between. CDR3 loop: CASSLGESTDTQYF. CDR3 in DNA: TGCGCCAGCTCTCTGGGGGAGAGCACAGATACGCAGTATTTT.

V gene TRBV6-6 combines with J gene TRBJ2-5; possibly TRBD1 for D (5 bases). In germline, CDR1 is MNHNY, CDR2 SVGAGI (reference sequence). The length of the CDR3 is 14 residues. V lost 6 bases, J lost 1 base, and 12 bases lay in between. The CDR3 DNA sequence: TGTGCCAGCAGCCTCGACAGAGCCCAAGAGACCCAGTACTTC. Its translation is CASSLDRAQETQYF.

The table lists this clone with a few counts. The V gene is TRBV27, the J gene TRBJ2-2, with 12 bases matching TRBD2. Trimming at V came to 2 bases and at J to 7 bases, leaving 8 bases not matched to a gene. From germline, CDR1 is MNHEY and CDR2 SMNVEV (reference sequence). The CDR3 extends over 17 amino acids. The CDR3, as DNA: TGTGCCAGCAGTTTAAGTCTAGCGGGGGGGCTGATCGGGGAGCTGTTTTTT. It yields the protein CASSLSLAGGLIGELFF.

This chain joins TRBV25-1 and TRBJ2-1, with 10 bases identical to TRBD2. Germline-derived CDR1 and CDR2 are MGHDK and SYGVNS. Germline trimming cut 5 bases from V and 0 bases from J; bases unmatched to any gene: 4. This CDR3 region has 16 residues. CDR3 DNA: TGTGCCAGCAGTTCACGACTAGCGGGCTCCTACAATGAGCAGTTCTTC. It yields the protein CASSSRLAGSYNEQFF.

This chain connects TRBV20-1 to TRBJ1-2; D not certain. Per germline, CDR1 DFQATT and CDR2 SNEGSKA (reference sequence). The CDR3 consists of 8 residues. V was pared by 6 bases and J by 6 bases, with 2 bases between. CDR3 region: CSADGYTF. CDR3 sequence (DNA): TGCAGTGCCGATGGCTACACCTTC.

The chain is built from TRBV2 and TRBJ2-4, with D perhaps TRBD2 (7 bases). V was clipped by 4 bases and J by 0 bases, with 13 bases between them. The CDR3 totals 16 residues. Germline loops: CDR1 SNHLY, CDR2 FYNNEI. CDR3: CASSGGGAGAKNIQYF. DNA of the CDR3: TGTGCCAGCAGTGGGGGGGGCGCGGGAGCCAAAAACATTCAGTACTTC. Full variable domain (rest looked up from reference TRBV2 and TRBJ2-4): EPEVTQTPSHQVTQMGQEVILRCVPISNHLYFYWYRQILGQKVEFLVSFYNNEISEKSEIFDDQFSVERPDGSNFTLKIRSTKLEDSAMYFCASSGGGAGAKNIQYFGAGTRLSVL.

The V gene is TRBV10-2, the J gene TRBJ2-7, with TRBD1 as a possible D gene (5 bases). V was cut by 3 bases and J by 4 bases, with 10 bases left in between. In germline, CDR1 is WSHSY, CDR2 SAAADI. This CDR3 has 13 residues. The CDR3 protein is CASSEGQGYEQYV. The CDR3 nucleotides are TGCGCCAGCAGTGAAGGGCAGGGATACGAGCAGTACGTC.

The chain employs TRBV5-4 and TRBJ2-1; 8 nucleotides line up with TRBD2. J was trimmed by 6 bases and V by 5 bases; bases with no gene match: 7. Germline V gives CDR1 SGHNT, CDR2 YYREEE (reference sequence). The CDR3 extends over 14 amino acids. CDR3 amino acids: CASSTGGSRNEQFF. CDR3 nucleotide sequence: TGTGCCAGCAGTACGGGGGGGTCCCGCAATGAGCAGTTCTTC.

V gene TRBV4-2 combines with J gene TRBJ2-3; D tentatively reads TRBD1 or TRBD2 (5 bases each). Looked up from germline, CDR1 is LGHNA and CDR2 is YNFKEQ. The CDR3 spans 16 residues. The V end lost 0 bases, the J end lost 1 base, and 11 bases lay between the germline ends. The CDR3 DNA sequence: TGTGCCAGCAGCCAAGAGGGGGATTCGGGCACAGATACGCAGTATTTT. It translates to CASSQEGDSGTDTQYF.

This clone was observed a single time. The chain uses TRBV6-1 and TRBJ1-5; D remains unclear. Deletions cut 5 bases from V and 4 bases from J, with 15 bases between. The CDR3 covers 15 residues. In germline, CDR1 is MNHNS, CDR2 SASEGT. Here the CDR3 reads CASSSMAGRNQPQHF. CDR3 coding DNA: TGTGCCAGCAGTTCCATGGCGGGAAGGAATCAGCCCCAGCATTTT.

This CDR3 reads CASSFKGAQREKLFF. The CDR3, as DNA: TGCGCCAGCAGCTTTAAGGGGGCCCAACGTGAAAAACTGTTTTTT. The chain has TRBV5-1 and TRBJ1-4, with 7 bases fitting TRBD1. The V gene's germline CDR1 is SGHRS and CDR2 YFSETQ. V lost 2 bases and J lost 7; bases outside the gene matches: 8. The CDR3 length is 15 residues. Complete variable domain (other parts from reference TRBV5-1 and TRBJ1-4): KAGVTQTPRYLIKTRGQQVTLSCSPISGHRSVSWYQQTPGQGLQFLFEYFSETQRNKGNFPGRFSGRQFSNSRSEMNVSTLELGDSALYLCASSFKGAQREKLFFGSGTQLSVL.

This sequence joins TRBV4-1 and TRBJ2-1; TRBD2 matches at 10 bases. With V trimmed by 0 bases and J by 8 bases, 10 bases remained unmatched. There are 17 residues in the CDR3. CDR1 and CDR2 from the germline V gene are MGHRA and YSYEKL. The CDR3 here is CASSQDRGTSVIDEQFF. The CDR3 coding sequence is TGCGCCAGCAGCCAAGACAGGGGGACTAGCGTTATCGATGAGCAGTTCTTC.

The gene calls are TRBV24-1 and TRBJ1-2; 7 nucleotides align to TRBD1. After removal of 3 bases from V and 8 bases from J, the junction contained 8 bases not matched to a gene. The CDR3 runs 14 residues. The germline V gene has CDR1 KGHDR and CDR2 SFDVKD. Written as DNA, the CDR3 is TGTGCCACCAGTGATCCTGGGACAGCTAGAGGCTACACCTTC. Its translation: CATSDPGTARGYTF.

The genes are TRBV10-2 and TRBJ2-1; the D gene is possibly TRBD2 (5 bases). With 2 bases removed from V and 0 bases from J, the gap between germline ends came to 11 bases. There are 16 residues in the CDR3. In germline, CDR1 is WSHSY, CDR2 SAAADI. CDR3 loop: CASSEQRRSSYNEQFF. In DNA form, the CDR3 reads TGCGCCAGCAGTGAGCAGCGGCGCAGCTCCTACAATGAGCAGTTCTTC.

This rearrangement joins TRBV19 to TRBJ2-3; 10 nucleotides match TRBD2. With V trimmed by 3 bases and J by 6 bases, 9 bases remained unmatched. Germline V gene data show CDR1 as LNHDA and CDR2 as SQIVND (reference sequence). This CDR3 spans 16 amino acids. The CDR3 DNA follows: TGTGCCAGTAGTATGTGGGCTAGCGGGGGCAGGGATACGCAGTATTTT. As protein: CASSMWASGGRDTQYF.

The table lists this clone with a few counts. The chain employs TRBV3-1 (or the pseudogene TRBV3-2) and TRBJ1-2, with a possible D match to TRBD1 (5 bases). The ends were cut back, 1 base at V and 2 bases at J, with 11 bases in the middle. CDR1 is LGHDT and CDR2 is YNNKEL in the germline V gene (reference sequence). The length of the CDR3 is 15 residues. The CDR3, as DNA: TGTGCCAGCAGCCAAGGAAGAGGGGCCAACTATGGCTACACCTTC. Its protein product is CASSQGRGANYGYTF.